These 11 T cell receptor beta chains originate from one sample sequenced in a study of yellow fever vaccine responses in identical twins. TCRdb used MiXCR to reprocess the RT-PCR reads, holding one entry per CDR3 protein. Here the sample spans more than 15,000 distinct CDR3 sequences, 65% to 85% being singletons. Sequencing used T cells from blood (PBMCs), unsorted or a sorted subset (not recorded which), obtained before or after yellow fever vaccination (not recorded which). Every receptor here comes from a woman aged 18-29 years who received the yellow fever vaccine.

The chain carries TRBV6-1 and TRBJ2-7, with D tentatively TRBD1 or TRBD2 (6 bases each). V shed 4 bases and J shed 5 bases, with 15 bases lying between them. The CDR3 spans 14 residues. The germline gives CDR1 MNHNS, CDR2 SASEGT. Here the CDR3 reads CASSGGRGRDEQYF. The CDR3 nucleotides are TGTGCCAGCAGTGGGGGGCGGGGACGAGACGAGCAGTACTTC.

The sample holds one count of this clonotype. The chain combines TRBV6-1 with TRBJ2-2; tentatively, D is TRBD1 (6 bases). V was shortened by 6 bases and J by 4 bases, with 6 bases between the two germline ends. The germline V gene encodes CDR1 MNHNS and CDR2 SASEGT. The CDR3 contains 12 residues. The CDR3 spells CASSRGTGELFF. The CDR3, as DNA: TGTGCCAGCAGCAGGGGCACCGGGGAGCTGTTTTTT.

The rearrangement uses TRBV15 and TRBJ1-5; D possibly corresponds to TRBD1 (5 bases). CDR1 LNHNV and CDR2 YYDKDF come from the germline V gene (reference sequence). CDR3 length: 15 amino acids. Trimming left V 0 bases short and J 2 bases short, with 8 bases between. The CDR3 DNA follows: TGTGCCACCAGCAGAGACAGGGCCGGCAATCAGCCCCAGCATTTT. Its translation is CATSRDRAGNQPQHF.

This clonotype has only a few counts. The gene calls are TRBV11-2 and TRBJ1-3, with a tentative D call TRBD1 (5 bases). Germline V CDR1 and CDR2: SGHAT, FQNNGV. V shed 5 bases and J shed 4 bases, with 12 bases lying between them. The length of the CDR3 is 14 residues. CDR3 DNA sequence: TGTGCCAGCAGCACAGGAGGTTCAGGAAACACCATATATTTT. Residues: CASSTGGSGNTIYF.

The chain links TRBV11-1 to TRBJ2-6; D is undetermined. V was pared by 1 base and J by 12 bases, with 13 bases between. The CDR3 totals 14 residues. The germline V gene encodes CDR1 SGHAT and CDR2 FQDESV (reference sequence). The CDR3 reads CASSLVASSTVLTF. DNA for the CDR3: TGTGCCAGCAGCTTAGTTGCATCCTCGACCGTCCTGACTTTC.

This clonotype has only a few counts. The chain links TRBV6-2 or TRBV6-3 to TRBJ2-3; no definite D call. The V gene lost 2 bases and the J gene lost 2 bases, with 8 bases spanning the gap. The CDR3 has 14 amino acids. Germline CDR1 and CDR2: MNHEY and SVGEGT. Here the CDR3 reads CASSYEGYTDTQYF. CDR3 bases: TGTGCCAGCAGTTACGAAGGTTACACAGATACGCAGTATTTT.

This clonotype was counted between two and nine times. The chain has TRBV2 and TRBJ2-1; D not certain. Germline V CDR1 and CDR2: SNHLY, FYNNEI. Trimming shortened V by 1 base and J by 6 bases, and 19 bases separated the two germline ends. The CDR3 extends over 17 amino acids. CDR3 DNA: TGTGCCAGCAGTGAAGGGGTGAATTCACCGATCCCCAATGAGCAGTTCTTC. Its translation: CASSEGVNSPIPNEQFF.

V is TRBV11-1 and J is TRBJ2-7; possible D gene TRBD2, 7 bases. This CDR3 has 17 residues. The ends were cut back, 2 bases at V and 3 bases at J, with 20 bases in the middle. Germline loops: CDR1 SGHAT, CDR2 FQDESV (reference sequence). CDR3 bases: TGTGCCAGCAGCTTATTAGACTTCAGGGGAGGGGACTACGAGCAGTACTTC. This codes for CASSLLDFRGGDYEQYF.

The chain uses TRBV5-1 and TRBJ1-5; TRBD1 might be the D (6 bases). Germline V gene lookup returns CDR1 SGHRS and CDR2 YFSETQ. The CDR3 has 15 amino acids. Trimming stripped 1 base from V and 0 bases from J, with 8 bases between. CDR3 amino acids: CASSLTGYSNQPQHF. CDR3 DNA: TGCGCCAGCAGCTTGACAGGGTATAGCAATCAGCCCCAGCATTTT.

The gene calls are TRBV5-1 and TRBJ1-2, with D hard to call. CDR3 length: 14 amino acids. The V and J ends lost 0 bases and 0 bases respectively, with 6 bases between them. From germline, CDR1 is SGHRS and CDR2 YFSETQ. This CDR3 is CASSLDVANYGYTF. The CDR3 nucleotides are TGCGCCAGCAGCTTGGACGTAGCTAACTATGGCTACACCTTC.

This chain uses TRBV20-1 with TRBJ2-4, with unresolved D. Germline V gene data show CDR1 as DFQATT and CDR2 as SNEGSKA (reference sequence). The V end lost 0 bases, the J end lost 0 bases, and 6 bases lay between the germline ends. The CDR3 loop spans 14 amino acids. The CDR3 coding sequence is TGCAGTGCTAGAGATGACCCAGCCAAAAACATTCAGTACTTC. This translates into CSARDDPAKNIQYF.